This T cell receptor beta chain derives from a study of a mutant IDH1 vaccine in newly diagnosed glioma. Study at large: Of the patients given treatment, approximately 62% were male and about 38% were female, and a mean age of about 44 years was recorded.

Using immunoSEQ multiplex PCR, the repertoire was profiled, and TCRdb retains in-frame clones only, with some absent. Counted here are around 89,000 clones, approximately 83% occurring once; the ten biggest clones make up 7% to 9%. Noted time point: baseline, week 1 (first vaccination visit). Noted treatment: pre-vaccination baseline after standard-of-care therapy. Trimming stripped 5 bases from V and 6 bases from J, with 17 bases between. The CDR3 consists of 15 residues. Per germline, CDR1 SGHVS and CDR2 FNYEAQ. The starting material was PBMCs, obtained from a glioma patient treated with radiotherapy, temozolomide or both. This TCR was recovered from a woman between 45 and 65 years old with glioma. The rearrangement links TRBV7-6 to TRBJ2-1; either TRBD1 or TRBD2 may fit D (5 bases each). CDR3 residues: CASSNRQPLANEQFF. For the CDR3, the DNA is TGTGCCAGCAGCAATAGACAGCCGCTAGCCAATGAGCAGTTCTTC.